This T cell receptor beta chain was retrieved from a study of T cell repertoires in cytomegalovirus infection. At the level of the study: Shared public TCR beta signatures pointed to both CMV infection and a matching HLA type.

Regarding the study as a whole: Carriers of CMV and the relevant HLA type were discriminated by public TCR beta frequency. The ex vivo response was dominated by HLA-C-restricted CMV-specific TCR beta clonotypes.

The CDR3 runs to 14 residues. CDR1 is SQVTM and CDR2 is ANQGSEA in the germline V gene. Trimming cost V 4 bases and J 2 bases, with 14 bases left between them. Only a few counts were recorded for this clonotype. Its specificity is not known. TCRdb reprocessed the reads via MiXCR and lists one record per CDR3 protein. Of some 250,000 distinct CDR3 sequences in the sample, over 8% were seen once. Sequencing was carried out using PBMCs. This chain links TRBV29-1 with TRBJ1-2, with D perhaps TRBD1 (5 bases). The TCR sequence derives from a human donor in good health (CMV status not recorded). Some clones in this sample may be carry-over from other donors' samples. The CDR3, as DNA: TGCAGCGTTGGGACGACAGCGGGGAACTATGGCTACACCTTC. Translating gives CSVGTTAGNYGYTF. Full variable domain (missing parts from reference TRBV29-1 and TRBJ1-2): SAVISQKPSRDICQRGTSLTIQCQVDSQVTMMFWYRQQPGQSLTLIATANQGSEATYESGFVIDKFPISRPNLTFSTLTVSNMSPEDSSIYLCSVGTTAGNYGYTFGSGTRLTVV.